This T cell receptor (beta chain) was identified in a study of Graves' ophthalmopathy and Graves' hyperthyroidism. Study-wide points: Distinction of ophthalmopathy from stable hyperthyroidism by a 13-signature model reached approximately 89% sensitivity and 81.08% specificity.

Amplification of TCR beta CDR3 regions used RNA transcripts. The library came from an HTBI-primed first-round RT-PCR and a second-round multiplex PCR. Each CDR3 protein gets one entry after TCRdb re-called the multiplex PCR reads with MiXCR. The data hold around 470,000 distinct CDR3 sequences, with roughly 14% observed a single time. CDR1 SGHVS and CDR2 FQNEAQ come from the germline V gene. V was pared by 1 base and J by 6 bases, with 10 bases between. This CDR3 has 13 residues. This clonotype has a count of ten or more. Its antigen is not identified. With a duration under 3 months, ophthalmopathy in the donors showed moderate-to-severe activity, CAS ≥3 and NOSPECS ≥4.

The rearrangement uses TRBV7-8 and TRBJ2-7; tentatively, D is TRBD1 or TRBD2 (5 bases each). Material: blood. The TCR sequence derives from a woman between 25 and 40 years old with Graves' ophthalmopathy. The DNA of the CDR3 is TGTGCCAGCAGCTTAGGTTCGAGGGGCGAGCAGTACTTC. Its protein product is CASSLGSRGEQYF.